This is a list of T cell receptor beta chains from one sample in a study of OX40 agonist ivuxolimab in advanced cancers. Some clones are missing from TCRdb's copy, which holds only in-frame ones; the method was immunoSEQ multiplex PCR. This sample has over 40,000 clones; roughly 90% occur once, and the top ten carry approximately 3.8%. This specimen consisted of CD4+ or CD8+ T cells sorted from blood, obtained in a trial of the OX40 agonist ivuxolimab. Receptors originate from an adult with an advanced solid tumor such as melanoma, head and neck, liver or kidney cancer. The CDR3 runs from the conserved cysteine through the conserved F or W. Fields, in order: V gene, clone size, D gene, J gene, CDR3 protein, CDR3 DNA. D genes are given only for firm matches. Size is stated for part of the rows, as once, few or many counts, or as a class when the clone is expanded.

TRBV6-5,-,-,TRBJ1-2,CASSYSMSRGYTF,TGTGCCAGCAGTTACTCGATGTCGAGGGGCTACACCTTC
TRBV2,-,-,TRBJ1-2,CASRENSDVNYGYTF,TGTGCCAGCAGGGAGAACAGCGACGTTAACTATGGCTACACCTTC
TRBV11-2,-,-,TRBJ2-1,CASSPDSPGEQFF,TGTGCCAGCAGCCCCGACAGCCCGGGCGAGCAGTTCTTC
TRBV19,-,-,TRBJ2-1,CASIGRYNEQFF,TGTGCCAGTATCGGTCGTTACAATGAGCAGTTCTTC
TRBV9,-,TRBD2,TRBJ2-3,CASSYTSGGDTQYF,TGTGCCAGCAGCTACACTAGCGGGGGGGATACGCAGTATTTT
TRBV7-8,-,-,TRBJ2-7,CASSRLLGEQYF,TGTGCCAGCAGTCGACTACTGGGCGAGCAGTACTTC
TRBV6-5,few,-,TRBJ1-5,CASSYGARNQPQHF,TGTGCCAGCAGTTACGGGGCTCGCAATCAGCCCCAGCATTTT
TRBV5-4,-,-,TRBJ2-3,CASSSKQKSTDTQYF,TGTGCCAGCAGCTCGAAACAGAAAAGCACAGATACGCAGTATTTT
TRBV7-8,-,-,TRBJ1-2,CASSLMANPNYGYTF,TGTGCCAGCAGCTTAATGGCCAACCCCAACTATGGCTACACCTTC
TRBV6-5,-,-,TRBJ2-7,CASSYSSSGAEQYF,TGTGCCAGCAGTTACTCGTCCTCGGGAGCCGAGCAGTACTTC
TRBV9,-,TRBD1,TRBJ1-6,CASSPHRQGEDSPLHF,TGTGCCAGCAGCCCACATCGGCAGGGGGAGGATTCACCCCTCCACTTT
TRBV5-1,-,TRBD2,TRBJ2-5,CASSPSSGGTQETQYF,TGCGCCAGCAGCCCCTCTAGCGGGGGGACTCAAGAGACCCAGTACTTC
TRBV19,-,-,TRBJ1-4,CASSTGQLREKLFF,TGTGCCAGTAGTACAGGACAGCTACGTGAAAAACTGTTTTTT
TRBV9,-,-,TRBJ1-1,CASTLDGTPNTEAFF,TGTGCCAGCACCCTAGACGGGACCCCGAACACTGAAGCTTTCTTT
TRBV7-2,-,-,TRBJ2-5,CASSLKGTWEETQYF,TGTGCCAGCAGCTTAAAAGGGACATGGGAAGAGACCCAGTACTTC
TRBV5-1,-,TRBD1,TRBJ1-3,CASSSGGAFSGNTIYF,TGCGCCAGCAGCTCAGGGGGCGCGTTCTCTGGAAACACCATATATTTT
TRBV11-3,-,-,TRBJ2-5,CASSGGPQGQETQYF,TGTGCCAGCAGCGGAGGACCACAGGGACAAGAGACCCAGTACTTC
TRBV6-5,once,-,TRBJ1-1,CASTSVGRPTEAFF,TGTGCCAGCACCTCGGTAGGTCGCCCCACTGAAGCTTTCTTT
TRBV6-5,-,TRBD1,TRBJ2-7,CASRETGLGEQYF,TGTGCCAGCAGGGAGACAGGGTTGGGCGAGCAGTACTTC
TRBV6-1,-,-,TRBJ1-6,CASSQGMTGTLNSPLHF,TGTGCCAGCAGTCAAGGGATGACCGGGACACTCAATTCACCCCTCCACTTT
TRBV4-1,-,-,TRBJ2-1,CASSQPPGVSSYNEQFF,TGCGCCAGCAGCCAACCTCCCGGCGTTAGCTCCTACAATGAGCAGTTCTTC
TRBV5-1,-,TRBD2,TRBJ2-3,CASSLGLAGDTDTQYF,TGCGCCAGCAGCTTGGGACTAGCGGGGGATACAGATACGCAGTATTTT
TRBV28,-,TRBD1,TRBJ2-5,CATTDRPETQYF,TGTGCCACTACGGACAGGCCAGAGACCCAGTACTTC
TRBV14,-,-,TRBJ2-5,CASSPGQLGETQYF,TGTGCCAGCAGCCCAGGACAGTTAGGAGAGACCCAGTACTTC
TRBV5-1,-,-,TRBJ1-6,CASSFEYNSPLHF,TGCGCCAGCAGCTTTGAGTATAATTCACCCCTCCACTTT
TRBV27,-,-,TRBJ2-3,CASRRVINTDTQYF,TGTGCCAGCCGGCGGGTCATTAATACAGATACGCAGTATTTT
TRBV5-1,-,-,TRBJ1-1,CASSREGAEAFF,TGCGCCAGCTCCCGGGAGGGGGCTGAAGCTTTCTTT
TRBV7-2,-,TRBD1,TRBJ2-7,CASSKTGGHDEQYF,TGTGCCAGCAGCAAGACAGGGGGCCATGACGAGCAGTACTTC
TRBV5-1,-,TRBD1,TRBJ1-2,CASSLGQGNYGYTF,TGCGCCAGCAGCTTGGGACAGGGGAACTATGGCTACACCTTC
TRBV7-9,-,TRBD1,TRBJ2-3,CASTLEEDRARDTQYF,TGTGCCAGCACCCTAGAGGAGGACAGGGCCCGCGATACGCAGTATTTT